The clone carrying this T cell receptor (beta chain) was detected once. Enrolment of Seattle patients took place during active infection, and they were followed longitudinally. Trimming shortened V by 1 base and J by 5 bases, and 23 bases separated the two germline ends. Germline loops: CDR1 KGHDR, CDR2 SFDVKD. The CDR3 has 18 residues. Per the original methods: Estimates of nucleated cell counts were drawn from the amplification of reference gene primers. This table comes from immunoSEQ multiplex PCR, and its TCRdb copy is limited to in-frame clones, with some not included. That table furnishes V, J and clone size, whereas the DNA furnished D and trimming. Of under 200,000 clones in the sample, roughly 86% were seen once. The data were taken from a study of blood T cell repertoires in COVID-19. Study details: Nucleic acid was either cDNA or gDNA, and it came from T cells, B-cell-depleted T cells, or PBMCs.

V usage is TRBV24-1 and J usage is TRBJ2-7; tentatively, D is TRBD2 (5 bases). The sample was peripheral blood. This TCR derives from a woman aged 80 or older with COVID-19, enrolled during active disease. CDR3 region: CATSDFFLLGSGLDEQYF. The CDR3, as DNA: TGTGCCACCAGTGATTTTTTTTTATTGGGCAGCGGCCTAGACGAGCAGTACTTC.